The entry below describes one TCR beta chain. As yet, its antigen is unknown. Germline CDR1 and CDR2: SGHDT and YYEEEE. Trimming cost V 0 bases and J 5 bases, with 8 bases left between them. The CDR3 runs to 13 residues. Constant-segment-primed 5'RACE gave TCR alpha and TCR beta cDNA libraries with sample barcodes and UMIs. TCRdb analysed the 5' RACE reads with MiXCR anew, one entry per CDR3 protein. This sample carries about 210,000 distinct CDR3 sequences, about 27% of them seen once, and the ten largest clones take about an eighth. This sample is part of a study of T-cell memory formation after mild COVID-19. Looking at the study overall: Each donor largely had its own TCR clusters.

The study, taken as a whole, reports: CM and EM subsets held most contracting CD4+ clones; EMRA held CD8+ ones. There were some responding clones in pre-infection memory, which suggested that cross-reactive memory had joined.

The chain joins TRBV5-6 to TRBJ2-5; D remains unclear. The sequenced sample consisted of PBMCs or a T cell subset sorted from them (not recorded which). This TCR was recovered from an adult woman who had mild COVID-19 (a few samples of this study predate the infection). Cell type and time point are not known. In DNA form, the CDR3 reads TGTGCCAGCAGCTTGGGGGCCGGGGAGACCCAGTACTTC. It translates to CASSLGAGETQYF.